This TCR beta chain was identified during a study of control samples from healthy donors and cancer patients. This table comes from immunoSEQ multiplex PCR, and its TCRdb copy is limited to in-frame clones, with some not included. Counted here are 79,000 or so clones, 70% to 90% occurring once; the ten biggest clones make up roughly a tenth. V lost 4 bases, J lost 3 bases, and 27 bases lay in between. From germline, CDR1 is SGHRS and CDR2 YFSETQ. This CDR3 spans 19 amino acids. The TCR comes from a woman aged 45 to 65 with colorectal cancer. The sequencing input was PBMCs. V and J are TRBV5-1 and TRBJ2-3; a possible D gene is TRBD2 (6 bases). The CDR3 sequence is CASSRTRLAARDVTDTQYF. CDR3 DNA sequence: TGCGCCAGCAGCCGAACTAGATTAGCGGCGCGCGATGTGACAGATACGCAGTATTTT.